This T cell receptor beta chain was found in a study of shared T cell receptors in the human thymus (dated by TCRdb to about 2021). The study in broad terms: The study investigated the way shared, self-reactive T-cell receptor alpha chains are produced in the human thymus.

Via the germline V gene (reference sequence), CDR1 is PRHDT and CDR2 FYEKMQ. Trimming removed 4 bases from V and 1 base from J; the gene matches leave 7 bases unexplained. Taken from cysteine to phenylalanine, the CDR3 has 16 residues. Only CDR3 DNA is held: 48 bases, read in frame from base 1. The library came from the immunoSEQ multiplex PCR assay. TCRdb obtained this table from immuneACCESS and retained in-frame rearrangements with V and J assigned. These tables miss some clones; where compared with another copy, unresolved V genes account for less than half of the shortfall, and the remainder is unexplained. The sample table lists hundreds of thousands of clones, around 87% of them with a count of one. The leading ten clones occupy 0.0094% of the sample. About this clone itself: The target of this receptor is not known. No per-base quality is available; no much larger clone lies one base away.

The same sample was also used in a study of human thymus T cells. The second study's paper adds: Immunologically healthy infants undergoing open corrective cardiac surgery for congenital heart defects in Finland were used as donors. The thymus tissue came from surgical resects taken out during corrective cardiac surgery. Both the thymic and the peripheral blood repertoires appeared to show biased V and J gene segment usage. The related research found that thymic TCR repertoires overlapped highly between unrelated individuals. The study described the TCR alpha and beta repertoires in under ten infant thymus samples and a few matching peripheral blood samples. The infant donors were 7 to 244 days old, and the cohort included several males and a couple of females. After being mechanically released from the tissue, thymocytes were kept at -70 degrees C in pellets of about 10-32 million cells. A QIAsymphony instrument was used to extract genomic DNA from the frozen cell pellets. The immunoSEQ multiplex PCR assay was used to amplify the TCRB and TCRAD loci from a standardized quantity of quality-controlled genomic DNA. Amplicons spanned the V(D)J region at a length sufficient to cover the CDR3 and identify V and J genes. The amplicons were sequenced on an Illumina platform via the commercial immunoSEQ service. Primer bias and sequencing errors were corrected as previously described, and TCRAD and TCRB definitions were based on the IMGT database. immunoSEQ Analyzer 3.0 and VDJTools were used for repertoire analysis, which covered basic statistics, V/J segment usage, diversity estimates, rarefaction and pairwise overlap. Diversity was estimated using the Chao1, ChaoE, Efron-Thisted, Shannon and inverse Simpson indices, and was also estimated on datasets down-sampled to the size of the smallest sample. Repertoire overlap was determined by strict matching of CDR3 nucleotide sequence, V gene and J gene, and Jaccard-based multidimensional scaling clustering was applied. On average, thymus samples yielded hundreds of thousands of unique TCRB clonotypes, whereas blood samples yielded roughly 80,000.

This sequence uses TRBV13 and TRBJ2-3; TRBD2 agrees with 8 junctional bases. The specimen was thymocytes. This sequence was found in a boy younger than two with a congenital heart defect. Donor details come from another sample of the same person, matched by shared clones. The CDR3 corresponds to CASSSEETSGTDTQYF. The nucleotide sequence reads TGTGCCAGCAGCTCCGAGGAGACTAGCGGCACAGATACGCAGTATTTT.